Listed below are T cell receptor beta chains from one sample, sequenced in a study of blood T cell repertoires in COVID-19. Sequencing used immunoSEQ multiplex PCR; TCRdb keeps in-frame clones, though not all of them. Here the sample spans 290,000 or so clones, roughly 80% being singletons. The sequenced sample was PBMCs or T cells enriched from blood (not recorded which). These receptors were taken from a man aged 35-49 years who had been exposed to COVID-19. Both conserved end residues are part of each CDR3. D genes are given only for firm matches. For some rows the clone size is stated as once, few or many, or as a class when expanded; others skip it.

cdr3_nt: TGCGCCAGCAGCTTGAGCGGGCGTGACACCGGGGAGCTGTTTTTT; cdr3_aa: CASSLSGRDTGELFF; j_call: TRBJ2-2; v_call: TRBV5-1; d_call: -; clone_size: -
cdr3_nt: TGCGCCAGCAGCTTGGCTTCCAGGTCGAACACCGGGGAGCTGTTTTTT; cdr3_aa: CASSLASRSNTGELFF; j_call: TRBJ2-2; v_call: TRBV5-1; d_call: -; clone_size: -
cdr3_nt: TGTGCCAGCAGCCAAGGGACAGGGCATTACGAGCAGTACTTC; cdr3_aa: CASSQGTGHYEQYF; j_call: TRBJ2-7; v_call: TRBV14; d_call: TRBD1; clone_size: -
cdr3_nt: TGCGCCAGCAGCTTTGGTAGACAGGAACAAGAGACCCAGTACTTC; cdr3_aa: CASSFGRQEQETQYF; j_call: TRBJ2-5; v_call: TRBV5-1; d_call: -; clone_size: -
cdr3_nt: TGTGCCAGTAGGGGGCCTCCAGGGAACATTCAGTACTTC; cdr3_aa: CASRGPPGNIQYF; j_call: TRBJ2-4; v_call: TRBV19; d_call: -; clone_size: -
cdr3_nt: TGTGCCTGGAGTCCTTGGACTCCGACAACTAATGAAAAACTGTTTTTT; cdr3_aa: CAWSPWTPTTNEKLFF; j_call: TRBJ1-4; v_call: TRBV30; d_call: -; clone_size: -
cdr3_nt: TGTGCCTGGAGAGGGGGAACAGGGGGCTTTGAAAAACTGTTTTTT; cdr3_aa: CAWRGGTGGFEKLFF; j_call: TRBJ1-4; v_call: TRBV30; d_call: TRBD1; clone_size: once
cdr3_nt: TGTGCCAGCTCAATACTAGATCACTCCTACGAGCAGTACTTC; cdr3_aa: CASSILDHSYEQYF; j_call: TRBJ2-7; v_call: TRBV11-2; d_call: -; clone_size: -
cdr3_nt: TGTGCCAGCAGCCCGGGACAGGGTTTTGCCGGGGAGCTGTTTTTT; cdr3_aa: CASSPGQGFAGELFF; j_call: TRBJ2-2; v_call: TRBV11-3; d_call: TRBD1; clone_size: -
cdr3_nt: TGTGCCAGCAGCTCCAGGACAGACCCATATTACGAGCAGTACTTC; cdr3_aa: CASSSRTDPYYEQYF; j_call: TRBJ2-7; v_call: TRBV7-9; d_call: -; clone_size: -
cdr3_nt: TGTGCCAGCTCACCGGCGGACAGCTCCTACAATGAGCAGTTCTTC; cdr3_aa: CASSPADSSYNEQFF; j_call: TRBJ2-1; v_call: TRBV18; d_call: -; clone_size: -
cdr3_nt: TGTGCCAGCAGTGGAGCGGACCCCACAGATACGCAGTATTTT; cdr3_aa: CASSGADPTDTQYF; j_call: TRBJ2-3; v_call: TRBV5-4; d_call: -; clone_size: -
cdr3_nt: TGTGCCAGCAGCTTAGGGAGCCAGGGTGAAGCTTTCTTT; cdr3_aa: CASSLGSQGEAFF; j_call: TRBJ1-1; v_call: TRBV11-1; d_call: -; clone_size: -
cdr3_nt: TGTGCCACCAGCTACGGGAGTGGCAATGAGCAGTTCTTC; cdr3_aa: CATSYGSGNEQFF; j_call: TRBJ2-1; v_call: TRBV15; d_call: -; clone_size: once
cdr3_nt: TGTGCCAGCAACCAGGAGGGTCGTAGCAATCAGCCCCAGCATTTT; cdr3_aa: CASNQEGRSNQPQHF; j_call: TRBJ1-5; v_call: TRBV2; d_call: -; clone_size: -
cdr3_nt: TGTGCCAGCTCACCACCGGTAAAAGCAGGGGCCGGGGAGCTGTTTTTT; cdr3_aa: CASSPPVKAGAGELFF; j_call: TRBJ2-2; v_call: TRBV18; d_call: -; clone_size: -
cdr3_nt: TGTGCCAGCAGGGTACCGGGACAGCGGTTTGGGGAGCTGTTTTTT; cdr3_aa: CASRVPGQRFGELFF; j_call: TRBJ2-2; v_call: TRBV11-2; d_call: TRBD1; clone_size: -
cdr3_nt: TGTGCCAGTAGGGAGTCCGGCTCCTACAATGAGCAGTTCTTC; cdr3_aa: CASRESGSYNEQFF; j_call: TRBJ2-1; v_call: TRBV6-5; d_call: -; clone_size: -
cdr3_nt: TGTGCCAGCAGTGACCCTCCACACACAGATACGCAGTATTTT; cdr3_aa: CASSDPPHTDTQYF; j_call: TRBJ2-3; v_call: TRBV6-4; d_call: -; clone_size: -
cdr3_nt: TGTGCCAGCAACAGCCTGTGGGATGGCTACACCTTC; cdr3_aa: CASNSLWDGYTF; j_call: TRBJ1-2; v_call: TRBV2; d_call: -; clone_size: -
cdr3_nt: TGTGCCACCAGTGATTTGCCCCCTACGAACACCGGGGAGCTGTTTTTT; cdr3_aa: CATSDLPPTNTGELFF; j_call: TRBJ2-2; v_call: TRBV24-1; d_call: -; clone_size: -
cdr3_nt: TGTGCCAGCAGCCCCCCAGGATTGAACACTGAAGCTTTCTTT; cdr3_aa: CASSPPGLNTEAFF; j_call: TRBJ1-1; v_call: TRBV28; d_call: -; clone_size: -
cdr3_nt: TGTGCCAGCAGTTTAGATTCGGAAGCTTTCTTT; cdr3_aa: CASSLDSEAFF; j_call: TRBJ1-1; v_call: TRBV12-3/TRBV12-4; d_call: -; clone_size: -
cdr3_nt: TGTGCCAGCAGCTCTTCAGGCTACGAGCAGTACTTC; cdr3_aa: CASSSSGYEQYF; j_call: TRBJ2-7; v_call: TRBV11-3; d_call: -; clone_size: -
cdr3_nt: TGTGCCAGCAGCTTCTCAGGGAATCAGCCCCAGCATTTT; cdr3_aa: CASSFSGNQPQHF; j_call: TRBJ1-5; v_call: TRBV3-1/TRBV3-2; d_call: -; clone_size: -